The clone carrying this T cell receptor (beta chain) was recorded a few times. A single record per CDR3 protein comes from TCRdb applying MiXCR to the 5' RACE reads. The repertoire holds tens of thousands of distinct CDR3 sequences, with roughly 12% as singletons. These data come from a study of early T cells in non-severe SARS-CoV-2 infection. This TCR was sampled from an adult who was a healthcare worker with PCR-confirmed SARS-CoV-2 infection or an uninfected control (not recorded which). The source material was whole blood, sampled at baseline.

CDR3 region: CASSLAGDRGPEAFF. As DNA, the CDR3 is TGTGCCAGCAGCTTAGCGGGGGACAGGGGGCCTGAAGCTTTCTTT. The V and J genes are TRBV7-8 and TRBJ1-1; TRBD1 matches 12 bases. The V gene end was trimmed by 0 bases and the J gene end by 6 bases; junction bases not matched to a gene: 2. The CDR3 is 15 amino acids. Per the germline V gene, CDR1 is SGHVS and CDR2 is FQNEAQ.